This T cell receptor (beta chain) derives from a study of shared clonotypes between healthy human individuals. The ends lost 0 bases at V and 2 bases at J; junction bases unmatched: 3. Germline V gene data show CDR1 as MGHRA and CDR2 as YSYEKL. This CDR3 comprises 15 residues. Each replicate PCR on the sorted subsets used roughly 190 ng DNA (around 30,000 T cell genomes). Sequenced by immunoSEQ multiplex PCR; TCRdb stores in-frame clones only, minus some. The sample holds more than 2,000,000 clones, around 90% seen once. This receptor was identified in a man younger than 35 in good health. The chain has TRBV4-1 and TRBJ2-5; 7 nucleotides line up with TRBD2. The specimen sequenced was naive CD4+ T cells sorted from blood. Sample subset: CD45RA+ positively selected. CDR3 region: CASSQDRGEQETQYF. In DNA form, the CDR3 reads TGCGCCAGCAGCCAAGACCGGGGGGAACAAGAGACCCAGTACTTC.